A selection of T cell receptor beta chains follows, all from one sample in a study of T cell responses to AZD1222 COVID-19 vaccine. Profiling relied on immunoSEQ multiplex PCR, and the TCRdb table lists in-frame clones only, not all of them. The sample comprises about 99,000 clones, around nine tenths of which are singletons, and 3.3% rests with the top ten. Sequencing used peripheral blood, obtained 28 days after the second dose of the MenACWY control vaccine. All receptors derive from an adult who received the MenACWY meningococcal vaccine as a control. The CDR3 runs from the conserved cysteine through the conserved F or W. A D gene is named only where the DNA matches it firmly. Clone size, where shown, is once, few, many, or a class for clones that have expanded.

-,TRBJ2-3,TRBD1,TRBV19,TGTGCCAGTAGCCCACAGGGGGCTGCAGATACGCAGTATTTT,CASSPQGAADTQYF
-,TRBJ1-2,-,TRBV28,TGTGCCAGCAGTTTGAAGGCCGGGGGCTATGGCTACACCTTC,CASSLKAGGYGYTF
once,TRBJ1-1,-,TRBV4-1,TGCGCCAGCAGCCAAGATGGGAGGGGAGGATGGCCTGAAGCTTTCTTT,CASSQDGRGGWPEAFF
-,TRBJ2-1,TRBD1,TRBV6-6,TGTGCCAGCAGTTCGCAGGGGGCCTACAATGAGCAGTTCTTC,CASSSQGAYNEQFF
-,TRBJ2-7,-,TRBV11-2,TGTGCCAGCAGCGCTTACGGGGAGCAGTACTTC,CASSAYGEQYF
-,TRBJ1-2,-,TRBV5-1,TGCGCCAGCAGCTTATCCCCTGACTATTATGGCTACACCTTC,CASSLSPDYYGYTF
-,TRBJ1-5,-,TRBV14,TGTGCCAGCAGCCAGACTAGGCATAGCAATCAGCCCCAGCATTTT,CASSQTRHSNQPQHF
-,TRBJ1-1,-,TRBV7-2,TGTGCCAGCAGCCACGACAGGTTGAACACTGAAGCTTTCTTT,CASSHDRLNTEAFF
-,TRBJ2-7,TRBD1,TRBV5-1,TGCGCCAGCAGAACGGGACAGGGTATCAACGAGCAGTACTTC,CASRTGQGINEQYF
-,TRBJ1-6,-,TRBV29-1,TGCAGCGTTGAGAACAGGCTCACCTATAATTCACCCCTCCACTTT,CSVENRLTYNSPLHF
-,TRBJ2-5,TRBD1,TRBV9,TGTGCCAGCAGCGTAGCTGTACAGGGGTGGGGGGAGACCCAGTACTTC,CASSVAVQGWGETQYF
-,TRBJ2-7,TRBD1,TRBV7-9,TGTGCCAGCAGCTCACAGGGGGGCTACGAGCAGTACTTC,CASSSQGGYEQYF
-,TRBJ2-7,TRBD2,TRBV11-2,TGTGCCAGCAGCTTCGGGACTAGCGGGTATAACGAGCAGTACTTC,CASSFGTSGYNEQYF
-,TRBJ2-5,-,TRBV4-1,TGCGCCAGCAGCCAAGCCACCGGGACTTCCCGCGCGCCCCAGTACTTC,CASSQATGTSRAPQYF
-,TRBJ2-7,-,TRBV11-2,TGTGCCAGCAGCTTAGGGCAGATTCGCTCCTACGAGCAGTACTTC,CASSLGQIRSYEQYF
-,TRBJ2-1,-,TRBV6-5,TGTGCCAGCAGTCTCCCGGGATACTACAATGAGCAGTTCTTC,CASSLPGYYNEQFF
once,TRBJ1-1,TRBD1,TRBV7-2,TGTGCCAGCAGCCTAAGGGCGTACAGGGGGCAGACGCTGAACACTGAAGCTTTCTTT,CASSLRAYRGQTLNTEAFF
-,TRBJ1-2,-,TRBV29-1,TGCAGCGTGCAGGAAGGACAGTACGACGGCTACACCTTC,CSVQEGQYDGYTF
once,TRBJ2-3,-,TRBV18,TGTGCCAGCTCACCCATCGGGCGAGAAGATACGCAGTATTTT,CASSPIGREDTQYF
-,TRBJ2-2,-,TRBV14,TGTGCCAGCAGCCGCAGGGTTATGAAGGCCGGGGAGCTGTTTTTT,CASSRRVMKAGELFF